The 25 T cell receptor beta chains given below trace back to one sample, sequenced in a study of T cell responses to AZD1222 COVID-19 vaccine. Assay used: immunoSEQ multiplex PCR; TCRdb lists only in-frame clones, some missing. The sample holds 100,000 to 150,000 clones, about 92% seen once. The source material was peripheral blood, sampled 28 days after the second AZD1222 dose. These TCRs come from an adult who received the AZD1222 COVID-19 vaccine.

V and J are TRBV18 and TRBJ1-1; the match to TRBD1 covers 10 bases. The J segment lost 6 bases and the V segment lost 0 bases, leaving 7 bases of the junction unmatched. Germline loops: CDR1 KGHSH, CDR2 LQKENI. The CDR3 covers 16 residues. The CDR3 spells CASSPPWGQGIPEAFF. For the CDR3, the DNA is TGTGCCAGCTCACCACCTTGGGGACAGGGGATCCCTGAAGCTTTCTTT.

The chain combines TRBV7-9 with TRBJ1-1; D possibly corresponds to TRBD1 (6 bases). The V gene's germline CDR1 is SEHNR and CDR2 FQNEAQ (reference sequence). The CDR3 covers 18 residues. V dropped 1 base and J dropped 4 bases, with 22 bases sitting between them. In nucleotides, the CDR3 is TGTGCCAGCAGCTTAGGTGCGGAGGGGGAGTGGTGGCGCACTGAAGCTTTCTTT. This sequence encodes CASSLGAEGEWWRTEAFF.

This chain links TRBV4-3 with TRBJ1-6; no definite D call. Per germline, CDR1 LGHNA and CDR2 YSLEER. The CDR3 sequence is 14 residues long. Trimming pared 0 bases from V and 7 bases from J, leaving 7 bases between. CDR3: CASSQEFQNSPLHF. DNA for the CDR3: TGCGCCAGCAGCCAAGAGTTTCAGAATTCACCCCTCCACTTT.

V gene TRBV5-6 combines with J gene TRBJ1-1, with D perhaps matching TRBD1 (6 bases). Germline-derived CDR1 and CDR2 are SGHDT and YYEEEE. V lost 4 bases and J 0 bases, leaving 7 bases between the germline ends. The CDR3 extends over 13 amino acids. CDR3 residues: CASSPGVNTEAFF. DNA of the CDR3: TGTGCCAGCAGCCCAGGGGTGAACACTGAAGCTTTCTTT.

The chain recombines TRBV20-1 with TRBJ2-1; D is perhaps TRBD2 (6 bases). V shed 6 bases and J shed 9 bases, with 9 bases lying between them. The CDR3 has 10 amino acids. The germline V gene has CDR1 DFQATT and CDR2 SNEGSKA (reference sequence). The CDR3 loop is CSAWRGEQFF. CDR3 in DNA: TGCAGTGCGTGGCGGGGTGAGCAGTTCTTC.

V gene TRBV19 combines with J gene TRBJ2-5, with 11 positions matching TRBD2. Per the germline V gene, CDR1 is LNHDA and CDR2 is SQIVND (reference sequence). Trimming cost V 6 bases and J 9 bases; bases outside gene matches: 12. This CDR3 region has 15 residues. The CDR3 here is CASRTIAGGPSAQYF. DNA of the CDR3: TGTGCCAGTAGAACCATAGCGGGAGGGCCTTCGGCCCAGTACTTC.

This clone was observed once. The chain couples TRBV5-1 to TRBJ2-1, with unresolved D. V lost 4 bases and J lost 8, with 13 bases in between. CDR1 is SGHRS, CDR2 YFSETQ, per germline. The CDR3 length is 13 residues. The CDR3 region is CASSDSRVYEQFF. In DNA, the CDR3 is TGCGCCAGCAGCGATTCTAGAGTTTATGAGCAGTTCTTC.

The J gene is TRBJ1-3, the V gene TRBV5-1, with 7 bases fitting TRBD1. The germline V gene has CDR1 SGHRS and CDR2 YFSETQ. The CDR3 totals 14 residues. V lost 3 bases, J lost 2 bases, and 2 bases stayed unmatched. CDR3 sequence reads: CASSSTGTGNTIYF. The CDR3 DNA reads TGCGCCAGCAGCTCGACAGGGACTGGAAACACCATATATTTT.

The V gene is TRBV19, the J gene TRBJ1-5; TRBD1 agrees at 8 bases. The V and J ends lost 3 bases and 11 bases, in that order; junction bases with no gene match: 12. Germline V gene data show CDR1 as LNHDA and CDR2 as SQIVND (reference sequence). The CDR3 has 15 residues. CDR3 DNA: TGTGCCAGTAGTATCCAGGGGGCTACTCGACGGGCCCAGCATTTT. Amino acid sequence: CASSIQGATRRAQHF.

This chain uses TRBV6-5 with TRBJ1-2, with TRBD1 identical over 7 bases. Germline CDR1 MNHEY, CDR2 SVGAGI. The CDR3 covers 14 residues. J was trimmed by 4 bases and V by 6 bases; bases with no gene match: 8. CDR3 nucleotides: TGTGCCAGCAGGAGGAGACAGGGTCCCTATGGCTACACCTTC. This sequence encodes CASRRRQGPYGYTF.

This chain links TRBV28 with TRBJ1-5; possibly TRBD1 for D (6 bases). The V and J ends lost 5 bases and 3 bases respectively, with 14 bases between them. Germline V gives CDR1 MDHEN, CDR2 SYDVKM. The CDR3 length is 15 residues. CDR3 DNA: TGTGCCAGCAGTCGGACAGAATTGAACAATCAGCCCCAGCATTTT. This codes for CASSRTELNNQPQHF.

CDR3 sequence: CSARTGEGYTF. CDR3 coding DNA: TGCAGTGCCAGGACAGGGGAGGGCTACACCTTC. The chain employs TRBV20-1 and TRBJ1-2; TRBD1 agrees at 9 bases. Trimming removed 6 bases from V and 8 bases from J; junction bases left unmatched: 4. This CDR3 contains 11 residues. The germline V gene encodes CDR1 DFQATT and CDR2 SNEGSKA (reference sequence).

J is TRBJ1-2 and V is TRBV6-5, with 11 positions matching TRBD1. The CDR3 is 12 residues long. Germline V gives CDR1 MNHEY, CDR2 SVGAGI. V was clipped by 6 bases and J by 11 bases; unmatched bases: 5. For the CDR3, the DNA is TGTGCCAGCAGCCCCGGGACAGGGGGTTACACCTTC. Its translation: CASSPGTGGYTF.

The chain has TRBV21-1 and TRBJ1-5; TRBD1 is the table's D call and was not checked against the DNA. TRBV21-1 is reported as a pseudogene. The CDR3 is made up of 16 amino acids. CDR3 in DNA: TGTGCCAGCAGCAAAGACCTGGACAGGGGCCATCAGCCCCAGCATTTT. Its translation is CASSKDLDRGHQPQHF.

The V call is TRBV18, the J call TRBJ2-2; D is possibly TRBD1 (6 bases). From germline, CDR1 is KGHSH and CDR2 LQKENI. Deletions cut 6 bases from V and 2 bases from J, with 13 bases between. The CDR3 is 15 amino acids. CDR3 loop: CASSIRRGNTGELFF. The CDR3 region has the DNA TGTGCCAGCTCGATCCGCAGGGGAAACACCGGGGAGCTGTTTTTT.

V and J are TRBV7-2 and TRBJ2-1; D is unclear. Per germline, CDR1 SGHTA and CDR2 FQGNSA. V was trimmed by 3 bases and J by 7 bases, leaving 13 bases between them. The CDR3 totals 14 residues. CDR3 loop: CASSFGGSSNEQFF. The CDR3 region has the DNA TGTGCCAGCAGCTTCGGTGGTAGCAGTAATGAGCAGTTCTTC.

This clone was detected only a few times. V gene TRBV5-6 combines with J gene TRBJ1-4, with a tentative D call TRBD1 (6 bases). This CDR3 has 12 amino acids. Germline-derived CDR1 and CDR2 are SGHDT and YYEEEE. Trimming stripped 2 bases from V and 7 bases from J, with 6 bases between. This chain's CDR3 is CASSFRGEKLFF. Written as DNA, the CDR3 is TGTGCCAGCAGCTTCAGGGGTGAAAAACTGTTTTTT.

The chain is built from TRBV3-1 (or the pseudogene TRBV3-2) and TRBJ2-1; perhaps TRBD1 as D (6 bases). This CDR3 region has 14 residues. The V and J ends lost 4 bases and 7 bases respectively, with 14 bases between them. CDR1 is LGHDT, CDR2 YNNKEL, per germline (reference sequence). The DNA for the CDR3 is TGTGCCAGCAGCCCCAGGGGCCTACAGAATGAGCAGTTCTTC. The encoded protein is CASSPRGLQNEQFF.

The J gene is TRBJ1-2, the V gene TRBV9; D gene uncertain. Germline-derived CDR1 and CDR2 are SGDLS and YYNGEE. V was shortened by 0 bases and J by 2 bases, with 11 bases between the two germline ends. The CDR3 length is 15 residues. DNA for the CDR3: TGTGCCAGCAGCGTAGGCCCTTGGCAGAACTATGGCTACACCTTC. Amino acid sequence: CASSVGPWQNYGYTF.

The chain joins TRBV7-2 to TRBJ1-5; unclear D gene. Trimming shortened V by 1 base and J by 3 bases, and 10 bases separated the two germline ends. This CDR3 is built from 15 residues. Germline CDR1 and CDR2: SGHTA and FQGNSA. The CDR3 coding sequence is TGTGCCAGCAGCTTAGTGGTTAACTCCAATCAGCCCCAGCATTTT. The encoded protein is CASSLVVNSNQPQHF.

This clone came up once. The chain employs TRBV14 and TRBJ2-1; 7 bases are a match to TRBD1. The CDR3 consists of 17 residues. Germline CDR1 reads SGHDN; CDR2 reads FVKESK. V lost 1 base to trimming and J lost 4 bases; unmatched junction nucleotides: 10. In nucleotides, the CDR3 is TGTGCCAGCAGCCAAGTAGGAAGACAGGGCTGGTACAATGAGCAGTTCTTC. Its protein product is CASSQVGRQGWYNEQFF.

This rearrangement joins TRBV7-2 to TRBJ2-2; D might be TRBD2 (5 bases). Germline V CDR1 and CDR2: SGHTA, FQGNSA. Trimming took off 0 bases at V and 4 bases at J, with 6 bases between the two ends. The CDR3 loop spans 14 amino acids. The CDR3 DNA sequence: TGTGCCAGCAGCTTAGCGGAGGCCACCGGGGAGCTGTTTTTT. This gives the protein CASSLAEATGELFF. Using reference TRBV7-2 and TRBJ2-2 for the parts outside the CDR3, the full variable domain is GAGVSQSPSNKVTEKGKDVELRCDPISGHTALYWYRQSLGQGLEFLIYFQGNSAPDKSGLPSDRFSAERTGGSVSTLTIQRTQQEDSAVYLCASSLAEATGELFFGEGSRLTVL.

The CDR3 DNA follows: TGTGCCAGCACGCCAAATCGGGGGCACACTGAAGCTTTCTTT. Protein: CASTPNRGHTEAFF. The J gene is TRBJ1-1, the V gene TRBV6-5, with a weak D call TRBD1 (6 bases). V lost 7 bases, J lost 3 bases, and 15 bases lay in between. This CDR3 is 14 amino acids long. Per the germline V gene, CDR1 is MNHEY and CDR2 is SVGAGI.

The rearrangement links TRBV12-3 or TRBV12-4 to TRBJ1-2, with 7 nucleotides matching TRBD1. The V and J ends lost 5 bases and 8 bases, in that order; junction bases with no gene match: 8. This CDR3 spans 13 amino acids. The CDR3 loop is CASSPTGAGGYTF. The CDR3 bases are TGTGCCAGCAGTCCTACAGGGGCCGGAGGCTACACCTTC.

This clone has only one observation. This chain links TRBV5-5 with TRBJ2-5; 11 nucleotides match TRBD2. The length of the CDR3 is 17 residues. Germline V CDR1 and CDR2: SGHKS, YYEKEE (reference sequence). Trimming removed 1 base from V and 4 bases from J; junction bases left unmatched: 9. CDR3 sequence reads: CASSLTLLAGGRETQYF. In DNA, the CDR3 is TGTGCCAGCAGCTTGACGCTCCTAGCGGGAGGTCGAGAGACCCAGTACTTC.